This is a list of T cell receptor beta chains from one sample in a study of shared clonotypes between healthy human individuals. TCRdb keeps only in-frame clones here, not all; method: immunoSEQ multiplex PCR. The sample has 2,100,000 or so clones; approximately 95% are singletons. The sequencing input was naive CD4+ T cells sorted from blood. These TCRs come from a man younger than 35 in good health. Each CDR3 is given with its conserved first and last residue. The order of the fields is V gene, J gene, D gene, clone size, CDR3 DNA, CDR3 protein. The D gene is left open where the match is weak. Expanded clones get a size class; other rows say once, few or many, or leave the size out.

TRBV7-8	TRBJ1-6	.	.	TGTGCCAGCAGCTCGGACGGGGGCGGGTTGCCCCTCCACTTT	CASSSDGGGLPLHF
TRBV9	TRBJ2-5	.	.	TGTGCCAGCAGTCGCTCCTTAGGGGCCCAAGAGACCCAGTACTTC	CASSRSLGAQETQYF
TRBV6-6	TRBJ2-7	TRBD1	.	TGTGCCAGCAGTGACCCGGGACAGGGGGTCTACGAGCAGTACTTC	CASSDPGQGVYEQYF
TRBV28	TRBJ2-1	TRBD2	.	TGTGCCAGCAGTTTTAGCGGGGGGGCCAATGAGCAGTTCTTC	CASSFSGGANEQFF
TRBV7-9	TRBJ2-1	TRBD1	.	TGTGCCAGCAGCCGCTGGGACAGGGGCTCCTACAATGAGCAGTTCTTC	CASSRWDRGSYNEQFF
TRBV6-1	TRBJ2-7	TRBD1	.	TGTGCCAGCAGTCTAGAGACAGGGGGGAGGGGAGAGCAGTACTTC	CASSLETGGRGEQYF
TRBV5-1	TRBJ1-2	.	.	TGCGCCAGCAGCCGAGGGGTTAACTATGGCTACACCTTC	CASSRGVNYGYTF
TRBV4-1	TRBJ2-3	.	.	TGCGCCAGCAGCCAAGATACTAGTAGCACAGATACGCAGTATTTT	CASSQDTSSTDTQYF
TRBV19	TRBJ2-7	.	.	TGTGCCAGTAGTCCGTCCTACGAGCAGTACTTC	CASSPSYEQYF
TRBV7-2	TRBJ2-7	TRBD1	.	TGTGCCAGCAGTCCAGACAGGGCGTTCCTCTACGAGCAGTACTTC	CASSPDRAFLYEQYF
TRBV7-3	TRBJ1-1	.	.	TGTGCCAGCAGCCCCGGGGGAGGGCCCAACACTGAAGCTTTCTTT	CASSPGGGPNTEAFF
TRBV6-5	TRBJ2-7	.	.	TGTGCCAGCAGTTACGGACGAGGAGGGCACGAGCAGTACTTC	CASSYGRGGHEQYF
TRBV19	TRBJ1-4	.	.	TGTGCCAGTGCTAAGCGGACTAATGAAAAACTGTTTTTT	CASAKRTNEKLFF
TRBV7-8	TRBJ2-7	.	.	TGTGCCAGCAGCTTCGGTGCCACCTACGAGCAGTACTTC	CASSFGATYEQYF
TRBV2	TRBJ1-4	.	.	TGTGCCAGCAGTGACAAGGGGCGTTGGGATGAAAAACTGTTTTTT	CASSDKGRWDEKLFF
TRBV5-6	TRBJ2-7	TRBD1	.	TGTGCCAGCAGCGGGTTCCGGGACAGGGGCCACGAGCAGTACTTC	CASSGFRDRGHEQYF
TRBV9	TRBJ2-7	.	few	TGTGCCAGCAGCGTAACAGGGAGCTCCTACGAGCAGTACTTC	CASSVTGSSYEQYF
TRBV28	TRBJ2-1	.	.	TGTGCCAGCCATTTAGGACAGACCTACAATGAGCAGTTCTTC	CASHLGQTYNEQFF
TRBV9	TRBJ2-2	.	.	TGTGCCAGCACGGTGGGAACGAACACCGGGGAGCTGTTTTTT	CASTVGTNTGELFF
TRBV4-3	TRBJ2-1	TRBD2	.	TGCGCCAGCAGCCAAGATCGGGGCAGCGGGAGGGAGTATGAGCAGTTCTTC	CASSQDRGSGREYEQFF
TRBV4-1	TRBJ2-1	TRBD1	.	TGCGCCAGCAGCCAAGAAGGGGACAGGGCTTTTCCGCAGTTCTTC	CASSQEGDRAFPQFF
TRBV18	TRBJ1-2	.	few	TGTGCCAGCTCACCAGGGGAATTCAATGGCTACACCTTC	CASSPGEFNGYTF
TRBV10-1	TRBJ2-7	.	few	TGCGCCAGCAAAAGCAGGAGACAGAAAGTAAAGCCCTACGAGCAGTACTTC	CASKSRRQKVKPYEQYF
TRBV6-6	TRBJ2-1	.	.	TGTGCCAGCATGCCGGACTCGCCGCGCTGGGAGCAGTTCTTC	CASMPDSPRWEQFF
TRBV20-1	TRBJ2-7	.	.	TGCAGTGCTAGATGGGCCGACGAGCAGTACTTC	CSARWADEQYF
TRBV7-2	TRBJ2-7	TRBD2	.	TGTGCCAGCAGCTTAGCGGGGACTAGCGGGACCTACGAGCAGTACTTC	CASSLAGTSGTYEQYF
TRBV10-3	TRBJ2-3	TRBD2	once	TGTGCCATCAGTGCGCGGGGGGATGCAGATACGCAGTATTTT	CAISARGDADTQYF
TRBV4-1	TRBJ2-2	.	.	TGCGCCAGCAGCCGGGAAAGCGCGGGATTCACCGGGGAGCTGTTTTTT	CASSRESAGFTGELFF
TRBV18	TRBJ1-1	TRBD1	.	TGTGCCAGCTCACTAATTGACAGGGTCACTGAAGCTTTCTTT	CASSLIDRVTEAFF
TRBV30	TRBJ1-2	.	.	TGTGCCTGGGGGGACTATGGCTACACCTTC	CAWGDYGYTF
TRBV6-5	TRBJ2-5	.	.	TGTGCCAGCAGCCAACAGGGGAGCGGGGAGACCCAGTACTTC	CASSQQGSGETQYF
TRBV14	TRBJ2-7	.	.	TGTGCCAGCAGCCAAGAAAGGGGGACTCAGCAACCCTACGAGCAGTACTTC	CASSQERGTQQPYEQYF
TRBV11-2	TRBJ2-7	.	.	TGTGCCAGCAGCTTAGTGGCAGCTTCCTACGAGCAGTACTTC	CASSLVAASYEQYF
TRBV7-6	TRBJ2-2	.	.	TGTGCCAGCAGCCGCCCCTCGAGGGGAGTAACCGGGGAGCTGTTTTTT	CASSRPSRGVTGELFF
TRBV5-4	TRBJ2-7	.	once	TGTGCCAGCAGCTCCACGGTGGGGGCCAGCTCCTACGAGCAGTACTTC	CASSSTVGASSYEQYF
TRBV27	TRBJ1-4	.	.	TGTGCGCCTAGGGGTCCAACTAATGAAAAACTGTTTTTT	CAPRGPTNEKLFF
TRBV7-9	TRBJ2-1	.	.	TGTGCCAGCAGGGGGACCGGGCGGAATGAGCAGTTCTTC	CASRGTGRNEQFF
TRBV6-1	TRBJ2-5	.	.	TGTGCCAGCAGTGAAGCTAGCTTAGGCCAAGAGACCCAGTACTTC	CASSEASLGQETQYF
TRBV19	TRBJ1-5	.	.	TGTGCCAGCGGTGACAGATATAGCAATCAGCCCCAGCATTTT	CASGDRYSNQPQHF
TRBV18	TRBJ2-7	TRBD2	.	TGTGCCAGCTCACCTCGTACTAGCGGGTACTACGAGCAGTACTTC	CASSPRTSGYYEQYF
TRBV9	TRBJ2-1	TRBD2	.	TGTGCCAGCAGCGTTTCTAGCGGACTTTACAATGAGCAGTTCTTC	CASSVSSGLYNEQFF
TRBV6-1	TRBJ2-2	TRBD1	.	TGTGCCAGTGAATTTGGGACAGGGGCCGGGGAGCTGTTTTTT	CASEFGTGAGELFF
TRBV5-8	TRBJ2-3	TRBD2	.	TGTGCCAGCAGGTTGGGGGGGAGCACAGATACGCAGTATTTT	CASRLGGSTDTQYF
TRBV2	TRBJ2-2	.	once	TGTGCCAGCAGTGGGCGGAGTGGGAACACCGGGGAGCTGTTTTTT	CASSGRSGNTGELFF
TRBV30	TRBJ1-2	TRBD1	.	TGTGCCTGGATTGACAGGGGCCCCGCTAACTATGGCTACACCTTC	CAWIDRGPANYGYTF
TRBV5-1	TRBJ2-2	TRBD1	once	TGCGCCAGCAGCTTGTGGACAGGTTTTACCGGGGAGCTGTTTTTT	CASSLWTGFTGELFF
TRBV5-5	TRBJ2-7	.	.	TGTGCCAGCAGCCCCCGTGGGGGAGGCGGCTCCTACGAGCAGTACTTC	CASSPRGGGGSYEQYF
TRBV19	TRBJ1-1	.	.	TGTGCCAGTAGTACTCCGGTCACCCGGAACACTGAAGCTTTCTTT	CASSTPVTRNTEAFF
TRBV6-1	TRBJ1-2	.	.	TGTGCCAGCAGTGAAGAAGCAGGGCTCTATGGCTACACCTTC	CASSEEAGLYGYTF
TRBV25-1	TRBJ2-7	TRBD2	.	TGTGCCAGCAGTGAATACCGCGGACTAGCGGGTATCTACGAGCAGTACTTC	CASSEYRGLAGIYEQYF
TRBV29-1	TRBJ1-1	TRBD1	.	TGCAGCGTAGGGACAGCCAACACTGAAGCTTTCTTT	CSVGTANTEAFF
TRBV7-2	TRBJ2-7	.	.	TGTGCCAGCAGCTTAGCGACGAGACACGAGCAGTACTTC	CASSLATRHEQYF
TRBV7-2	TRBJ2-7	.	.	TGTGCCAGCAGCTTAAATCCAGGGATCCCCTACGAGCAGTACTTC	CASSLNPGIPYEQYF
TRBV28	TRBJ2-5	.	.	TGTGCCAGCAGTTTAAGGCGGCAAGAGACCCAGTACTTC	CASSLRRQETQYF
TRBV30	TRBJ1-5	TRBD1	.	TGTGCCTGGGGACAGGGAGTCGATCAGCCCCAGCATTTT	CAWGQGVDQPQHF
TRBV10-3	TRBJ2-5	.	once	TGTGCCATCAGTGAGTCGTGGGGTACTGGGGAGACCCAGTACTTC	CAISESWGTGETQYF
TRBV10-3	TRBJ2-7	.	.	TGTGCCATCACGTATGAAGAACTTATTAACGAGCAGTACTTC	CAITYEELINEQYF
TRBV29-1	TRBJ1-4	.	.	TGCAGCGGGGGTGAAAATGAAAAACTGTTTTTT	CSGGENEKLFF
TRBV7-6	TRBJ2-1	TRBD2	.	TGTGCCAGCAGCCCAGGACTAGCGGGAGGTGGGAACAATGAGCAGTTCTTC	CASSPGLAGGGNNEQFF
TRBV28	TRBJ1-5	TRBD1	.	TGTGCCAGCAGTCACAGGGGGCAAGGTGGCAATCAGCCCCAGCATTTT	CASSHRGQGGNQPQHF